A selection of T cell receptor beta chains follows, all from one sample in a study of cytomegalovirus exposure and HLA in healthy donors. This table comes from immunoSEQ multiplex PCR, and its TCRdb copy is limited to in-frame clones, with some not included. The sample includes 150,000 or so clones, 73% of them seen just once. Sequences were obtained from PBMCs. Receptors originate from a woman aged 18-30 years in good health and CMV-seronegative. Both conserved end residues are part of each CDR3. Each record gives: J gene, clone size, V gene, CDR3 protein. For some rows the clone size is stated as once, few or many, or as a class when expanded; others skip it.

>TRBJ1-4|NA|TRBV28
CASSRRTGPREKLFF
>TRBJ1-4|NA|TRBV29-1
CSVAGQPNEKLFF
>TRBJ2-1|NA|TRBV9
CASSVGIRDSPYNEQFF
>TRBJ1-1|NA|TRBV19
CASSITAPGRTEAFF
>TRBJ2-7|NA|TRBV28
CASSFGTLYEQYF
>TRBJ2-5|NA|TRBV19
CASSIGSGTGAETQYF
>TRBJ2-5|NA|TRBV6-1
CASSDRGLQETQYF
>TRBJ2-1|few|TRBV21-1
CASNSASGDGCYEQFF
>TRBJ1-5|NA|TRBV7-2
CASSPGGQPQHF
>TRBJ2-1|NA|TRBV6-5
CASSTTKNEQFF
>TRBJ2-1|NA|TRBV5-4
CASSFETSGYNEQFF
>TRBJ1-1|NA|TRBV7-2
CASSLAGREEAFF
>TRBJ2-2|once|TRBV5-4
CASSAGQSDTGELFF